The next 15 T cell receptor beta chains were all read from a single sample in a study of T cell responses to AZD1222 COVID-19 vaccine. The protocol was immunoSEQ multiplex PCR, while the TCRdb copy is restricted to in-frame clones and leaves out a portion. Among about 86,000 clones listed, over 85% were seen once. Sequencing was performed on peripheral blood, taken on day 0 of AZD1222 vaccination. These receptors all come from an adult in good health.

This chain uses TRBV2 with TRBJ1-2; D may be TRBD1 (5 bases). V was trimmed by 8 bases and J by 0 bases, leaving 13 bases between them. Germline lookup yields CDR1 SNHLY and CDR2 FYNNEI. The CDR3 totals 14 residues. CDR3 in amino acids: CASGSGPANYGYTF. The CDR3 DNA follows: TGTGCCAGCGGATCAGGGCCTGCTAACTATGGCTACACCTTC. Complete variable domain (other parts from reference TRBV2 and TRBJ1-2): EPEVTQTPSHQVTQMGQEVILRCVPISNHLYFYWYRQILGQKVEFLVSFYNNEISEKSEIFDDQFSVERPDGSNFTLKIRSTKLEDSAMYFCASGSGPANYGYTFGSGTRLTVV.

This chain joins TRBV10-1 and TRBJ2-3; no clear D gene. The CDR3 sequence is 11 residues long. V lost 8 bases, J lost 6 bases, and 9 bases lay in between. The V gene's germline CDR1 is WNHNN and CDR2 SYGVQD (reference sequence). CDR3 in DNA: TGCGCCAGCGCTGCTGGGGATACGCAGTATTTT. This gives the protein CASAAGDTQYF.

CDR3 DNA: TGTGCCATCAGCCAAACAGGGGAGGGCTACACCTTC. It encodes CAISQTGEGYTF. The chain joins TRBV10-3 to TRBJ1-2, with 7 bases that match TRBD1. Germline lookup yields CDR1 ENHRY and CDR2 SYGVKD. The length of the CDR3 is 12 residues. The trim removed 6 bases at V and 8 bases at J, leaving 6 bases unmatched.

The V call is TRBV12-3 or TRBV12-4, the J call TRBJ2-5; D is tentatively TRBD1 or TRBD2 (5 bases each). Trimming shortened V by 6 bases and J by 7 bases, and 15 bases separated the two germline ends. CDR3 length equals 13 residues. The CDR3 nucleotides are TGTGCCAGCAGCTCGGGACCGCCGGGGACCCAGTACTTC. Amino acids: CASSSGPPGTQYF.

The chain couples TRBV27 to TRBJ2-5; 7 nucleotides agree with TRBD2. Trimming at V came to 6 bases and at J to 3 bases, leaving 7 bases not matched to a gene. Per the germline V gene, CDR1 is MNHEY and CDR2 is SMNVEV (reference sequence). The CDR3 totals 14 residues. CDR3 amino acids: CASSPGGGKETQYF. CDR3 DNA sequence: TGTGCCAGCAGCCCCGGGGGAGGGAAAGAGACCCAGTACTTC.

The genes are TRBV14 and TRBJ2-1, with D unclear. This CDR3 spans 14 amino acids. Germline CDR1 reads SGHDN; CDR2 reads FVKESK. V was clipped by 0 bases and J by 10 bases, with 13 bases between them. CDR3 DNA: TGTGCCAGCAGCCAAGATTTGGCGGTCCGCGAGCAGTTCTTC. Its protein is CASSQDLAVREQFF.

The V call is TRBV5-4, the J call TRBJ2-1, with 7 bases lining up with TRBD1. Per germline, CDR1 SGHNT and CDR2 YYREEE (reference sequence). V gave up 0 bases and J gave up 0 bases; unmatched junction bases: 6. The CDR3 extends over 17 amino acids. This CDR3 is CASSLGQGQGSYNEQFF. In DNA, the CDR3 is TGTGCCAGCAGCTTGGGACAGGGCCAGGGCTCCTACAATGAGCAGTTCTTC.

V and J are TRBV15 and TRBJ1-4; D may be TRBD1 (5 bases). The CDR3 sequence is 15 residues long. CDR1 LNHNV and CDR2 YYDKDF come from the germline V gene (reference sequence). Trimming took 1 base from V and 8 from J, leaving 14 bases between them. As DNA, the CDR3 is TGTGCCACCAGCAGAGCTAGGCAGGGATCCGAAAAACTGTTTTTT. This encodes CATSRARQGSEKLFF.

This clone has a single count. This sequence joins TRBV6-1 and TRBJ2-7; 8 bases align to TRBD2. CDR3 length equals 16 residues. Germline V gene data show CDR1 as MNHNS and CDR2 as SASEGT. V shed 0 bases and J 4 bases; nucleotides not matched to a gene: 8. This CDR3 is CASSEALSGRMYEQYF. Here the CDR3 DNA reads TGTGCCAGCAGTGAAGCGCTGAGCGGGAGAATGTACGAGCAGTACTTC.

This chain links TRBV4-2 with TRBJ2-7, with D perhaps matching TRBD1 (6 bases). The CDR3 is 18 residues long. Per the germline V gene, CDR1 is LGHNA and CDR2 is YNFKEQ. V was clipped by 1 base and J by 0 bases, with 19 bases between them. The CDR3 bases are TGTGCCAGCAGCCAAGGTCAACAGGGCCAAACATTCTCCTACGAGCAGTACTTC. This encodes CASSQGQQGQTFSYEQYF.

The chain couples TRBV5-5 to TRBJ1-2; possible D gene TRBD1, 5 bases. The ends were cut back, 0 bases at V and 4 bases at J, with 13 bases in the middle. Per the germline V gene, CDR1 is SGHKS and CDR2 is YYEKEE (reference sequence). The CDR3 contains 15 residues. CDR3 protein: CASSLEGEGSYGYTF. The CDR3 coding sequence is TGTGCCAGCAGCTTGGAAGGGGAGGGAAGCTATGGCTACACCTTC.

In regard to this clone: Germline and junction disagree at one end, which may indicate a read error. CDR3 nucleotides: TGTGCCAGCAGCTACTTAGGTAGGAACACTGAAGCTTTCTTT. This encodes CASSYLGRNTEAFF. V gene TRBV6-2 or TRBV6-3 combines with J gene TRBJ1-1; D is unclear. Looked up from germline, CDR1 is MNHEY and CDR2 is SVGEGT. The CDR3 runs 14 residues.

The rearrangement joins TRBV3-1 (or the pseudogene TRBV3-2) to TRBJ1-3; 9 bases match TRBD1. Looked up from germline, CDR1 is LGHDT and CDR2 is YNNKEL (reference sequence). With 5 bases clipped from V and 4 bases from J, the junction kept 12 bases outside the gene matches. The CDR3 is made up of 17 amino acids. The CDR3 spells CASSELWTGAQGNTIYF. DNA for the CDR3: TGTGCCAGCAGCGAATTATGGACAGGGGCGCAAGGAAACACCATATATTTT.

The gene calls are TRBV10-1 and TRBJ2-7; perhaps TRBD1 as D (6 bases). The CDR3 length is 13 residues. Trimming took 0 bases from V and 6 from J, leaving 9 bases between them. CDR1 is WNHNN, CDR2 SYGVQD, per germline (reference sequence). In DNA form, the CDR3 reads TGCGCCAGCAGTGAGTCTACAGGGCGCGAGCAGTACTTC. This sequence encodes CASSESTGREQYF.

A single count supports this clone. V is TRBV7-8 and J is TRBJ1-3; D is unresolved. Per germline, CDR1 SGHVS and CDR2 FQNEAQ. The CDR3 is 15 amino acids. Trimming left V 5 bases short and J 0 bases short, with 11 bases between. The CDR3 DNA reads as TGTGCCAGCAGCGAAGACGGAATCTCTGGAAACACCATATATTTT. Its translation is CASSEDGISGNTIYF. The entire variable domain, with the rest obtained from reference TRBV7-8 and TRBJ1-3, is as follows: GAGVSQSPRYKVAKRGQDVALRCDPISGHVSLFWYQQALGQGPEFLTYFQNEAQLDKSGLPSDRFFAERPEGSVSTLKIQRTQQEDSAVYLCASSEDGISGNTIYFGEGSWLTVV.